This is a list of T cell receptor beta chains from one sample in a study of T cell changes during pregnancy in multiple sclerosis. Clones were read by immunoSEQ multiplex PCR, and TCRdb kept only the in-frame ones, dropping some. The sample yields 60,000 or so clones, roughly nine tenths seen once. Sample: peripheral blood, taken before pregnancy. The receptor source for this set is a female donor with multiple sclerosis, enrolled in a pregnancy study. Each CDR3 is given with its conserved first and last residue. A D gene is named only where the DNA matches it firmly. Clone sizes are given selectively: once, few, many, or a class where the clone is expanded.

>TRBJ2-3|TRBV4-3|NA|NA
CASSQDSRGRDTQYF
TGCGCCAGCAGCCAAGATTCGCGGGGGCGGGATACGCAGTATTTT
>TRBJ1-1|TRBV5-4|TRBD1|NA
CASSGGQGRAEAFF
TGTGCCAGCAGCGGTGGACAGGGACGGGCTGAAGCTTTCTTT
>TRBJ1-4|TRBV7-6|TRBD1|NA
CASSSQGTNEKLFF
TGTGCCAGCAGCTCACAGGGGACTAATGAAAAACTGTTTTTT
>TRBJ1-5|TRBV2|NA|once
CASTTGFNQPQHF
TGTGCCAGCACTACAGGTTTCAATCAGCCCCAGCATTTT
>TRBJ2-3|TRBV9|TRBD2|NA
CASSVGSSGGHTDTQYF
TGTGCCAGCAGCGTAGGTTCTAGCGGGGGGCACACAGATACGCAGTATTTT
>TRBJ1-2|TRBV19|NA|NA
CASSQRANYGYTF
TGTGCCAGTTCCCAGAGGGCCAACTATGGCTACACCTTC
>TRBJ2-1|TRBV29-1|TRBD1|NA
CSAATGEGGLEQFF
TGCAGCGCCGCGACAGGGGAAGGCGGGCTTGAGCAGTTCTTC
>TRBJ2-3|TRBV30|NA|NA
CAWSPGGTDTQYF
TGTGCCTGGAGCCCAGGGGGCACAGATACGCAGTATTTT
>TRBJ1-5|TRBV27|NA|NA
CASRPQVFQGHSNQPQHF
TGTGCCAGCAGACCACAGGTTTTCCAGGGTCATAGCAATCAGCCCCAGCATTTT
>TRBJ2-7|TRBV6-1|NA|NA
CASSERTAVAYEQYF
TGTGCCAGCAGTGAAAGGACAGCGGTCGCCTACGAGCAGTACTTC
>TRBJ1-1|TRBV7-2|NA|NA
CASSFELFGRGSNTEAFF
TGTGCCAGCAGCTTCGAGCTTTTTGGGCGGGGATCTAACACTGAAGCTTTCTTT
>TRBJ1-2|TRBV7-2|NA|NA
CASSLDAGRPYGYTF
TGTGCCAGCAGCTTAGATGCAGGCAGGCCGTATGGCTACACCTTC
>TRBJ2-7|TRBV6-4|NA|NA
CASSLPGGPYEQYF
TGTGCCAGCAGCCTCCCCGGGGGACCCTACGAGCAGTACTTC
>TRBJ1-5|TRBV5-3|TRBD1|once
CARSIELTGANQPQHF
TGTGCCAGAAGCATAGAACTGACAGGGGCTAATCAGCCCCAGCATTTT
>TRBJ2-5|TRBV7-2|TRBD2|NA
CASSAVGGRETQYF
TGTGCCAGCAGCGCCGTGGGGGGGAGAGAGACCCAGTACTTC
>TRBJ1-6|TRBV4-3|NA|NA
CASSQFRGAPRRDSPLHF
TGCGCCAGCAGCCAATTCCGCGGGGCCCCTCGGCGTGATTCACCCCTCCACTTT
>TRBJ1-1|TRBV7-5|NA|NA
CASSLASVNTEAFF
TGTGCCAGCAGCTTAGCATCGGTGAACACTGAAGCTTTCTTT
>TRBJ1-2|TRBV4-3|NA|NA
CASSQGAGATGGGYTF
TGCGCCAGCAGCCAAGGGGCAGGGGCAACGGGGGGTGGCTACACCTTC
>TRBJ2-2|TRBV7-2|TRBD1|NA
CASSLGQGANTGELFF
TGTGCCAGCAGCTTAGGACAGGGGGCGAACACCGGGGAGCTGTTTTTT
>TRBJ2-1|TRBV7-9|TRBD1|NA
CASSSETGVGNEQFF
TGTGCCAGCAGCTCCGAGACAGGGGTGGGCAATGAGCAGTTCTTC
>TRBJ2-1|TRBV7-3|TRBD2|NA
CASSQQRGGKNEQFF
TGTGCCAGCAGCCAACAGCGGGGGGGCAAAAATGAGCAGTTCTTC
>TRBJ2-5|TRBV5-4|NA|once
CASSFTREETQYF
TGTGCCAGCAGCTTTACTAGGGAGGAGACCCAGTACTTC
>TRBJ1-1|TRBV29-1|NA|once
CSVEDAQQGRKAFF
TGCAGCGTTGAAGATGCTCAACAGGGCCGGAAGGCTTTCTTT
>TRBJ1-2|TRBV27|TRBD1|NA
CASGPDRRNGYTF
TGTGCCAGCGGCCCGGACAGGAGGAATGGCTACACCTTC
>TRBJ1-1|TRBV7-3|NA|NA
CASSLMTGLNTEAFF
TGTGCCAGCAGCTTAATGACAGGACTGAACACTGAAGCTTTCTTT
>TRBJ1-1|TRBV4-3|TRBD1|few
CASSQHGTENTEAFF
TGCGCCAGCAGCCAACATGGGACAGAGAACACTGAAGCTTTCTTT